The entry below gives a single T cell receptor (beta chain) sequence along with its context. Its target is unknown. PCR used 60 Vbeta primers and 13 Jbeta primers. Only in-frame clones appear in the TCRdb table, and some are missing; sequencing was by immunoSEQ multiplex PCR. The data contain roughly 95,000 clones, more than 75% of them singletons. While unrecorded immune exposures were likely, the donors were nominally healthy when sampled. The data were obtained in a study of cytomegalovirus exposure and HLA in healthy donors. The CDR3 loop spans 12 amino acids. CDR1 MGHDK and CDR2 SYGVNS come from the germline V gene. The ends were cut back, 4 bases at V and 4 bases at J, with 8 bases in the middle. Study results and limitations: Apparent HLA restriction characterized most CMV-associated TCR beta chains in a later analysis. Across all donors, roughly uniform sequencing depth was an assumption of the presence/absence analyses. Exclusion applied to some V segments, including TRBV6-2 and TRBV6-3, as they were indistinguishable.

The J gene is TRBJ2-7, the V gene TRBV25-1, with D possibly TRBD1 on 5 matching bases. Sequenced: PBMCs. The TCR originated in a man aged 25-45 years in good health and CMV-seropositive. The CDR3 spells CASSAQGYEQYF. For the CDR3, the DNA is TGTGCCAGCAGTGCTCAGGGATACGAGCAGTACTTC.